What follows are 2 T cell receptor beta chains derived from one specimen sequenced in a study of regulatory T cells in long-lasting Graves disease. Arm-PCR of CDR3 regions and iRepertoire HTBI primers were the basis on which TCR beta libraries were built. A single record per CDR3 protein comes from TCRdb applying MiXCR to the multiplex PCR reads. The repertoire holds approximately 400,000 distinct CDR3 sequences, with about 15% as singletons. Time point here: newly diagnosed GD, antithyroid drugs for less than 3 months. Scientists built the TCR library using RNA that was extracted from PBMCs. These data were likewise used in another study, on T cells in Graves' hyperthyroidism and ophthalmopathy.

The sequences come from peripheral blood mononuclear cells (PBMCs), collected at new diagnosis, from a patient treated with antithyroid drugs. These receptors were collected from a woman in her twenties or thirties with Graves disease.

This clonotype came up a few times. The V and J genes are TRBV7-2 and TRBJ1-1; D remains unclear. The germline V gene has CDR1 SGHTA and CDR2 FQGNSA. The CDR3 is 14 amino acids. Trimming cost V 0 bases and J 1 base, with 6 bases left between them. CDR3 protein: CASSLAQANTEAFF. The CDR3 nucleotides read TGTGCCAGCAGCTTAGCTCAGGCGAACACTGAAGCTTTCTTT.

The sample holds a few counts of this clonotype. CDR3 residues: CASSLTVNTGELFF. CDR3 sequence (DNA): TGTGCCAGCAGCTTAACAGTCAACACCGGGGAGCTGTTTTTT. The rearrangement uses TRBV5-6 and TRBJ2-2; no clear D. Trimming took off 2 bases at V and 2 bases at J, with 7 bases between the two ends. The length of the CDR3 is 14 residues. The germline V gene encodes CDR1 SGHDT and CDR2 YYEEEE.